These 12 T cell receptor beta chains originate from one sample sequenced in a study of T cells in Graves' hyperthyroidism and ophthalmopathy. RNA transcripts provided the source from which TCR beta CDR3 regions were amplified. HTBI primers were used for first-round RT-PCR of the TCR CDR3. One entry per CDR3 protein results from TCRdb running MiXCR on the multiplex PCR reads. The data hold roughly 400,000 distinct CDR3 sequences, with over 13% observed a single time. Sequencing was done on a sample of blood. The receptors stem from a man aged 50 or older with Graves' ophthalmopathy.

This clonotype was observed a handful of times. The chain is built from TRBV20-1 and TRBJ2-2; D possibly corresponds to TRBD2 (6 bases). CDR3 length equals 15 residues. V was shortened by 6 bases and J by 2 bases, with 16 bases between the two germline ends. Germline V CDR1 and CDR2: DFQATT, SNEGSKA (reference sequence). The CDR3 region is CSAEVGGQNTGELFF. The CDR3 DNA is TGCAGTGCCGAGGTCGGAGGGCAAAACACCGGGGAGCTGTTTTTT.

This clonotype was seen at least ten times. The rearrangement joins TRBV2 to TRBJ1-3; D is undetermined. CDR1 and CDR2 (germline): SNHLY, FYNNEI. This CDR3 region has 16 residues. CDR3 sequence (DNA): TGTGCAAAACAAGGGCACGGCAACCCCTCTGGAAACACCATATATTTT. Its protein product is CAKQGHGNPSGNTIYF.

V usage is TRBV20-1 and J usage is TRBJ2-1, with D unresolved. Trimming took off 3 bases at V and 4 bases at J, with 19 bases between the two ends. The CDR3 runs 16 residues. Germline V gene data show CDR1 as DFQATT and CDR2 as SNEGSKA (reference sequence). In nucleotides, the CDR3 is TGCAGTGCTAGTTCCCAGTTCTCCGACCTTTACAATGAGCAGTTCTTC. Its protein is CSASSQFSDLYNEQFF.

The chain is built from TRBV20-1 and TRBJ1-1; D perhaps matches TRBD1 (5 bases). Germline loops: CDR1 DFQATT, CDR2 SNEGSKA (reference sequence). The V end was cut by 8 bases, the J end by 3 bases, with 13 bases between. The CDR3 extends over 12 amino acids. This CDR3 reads CSPGPGDTEAFF. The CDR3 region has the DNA TGCAGTCCCGGGCCGGGGGACACTGAAGCTTTCTTT.

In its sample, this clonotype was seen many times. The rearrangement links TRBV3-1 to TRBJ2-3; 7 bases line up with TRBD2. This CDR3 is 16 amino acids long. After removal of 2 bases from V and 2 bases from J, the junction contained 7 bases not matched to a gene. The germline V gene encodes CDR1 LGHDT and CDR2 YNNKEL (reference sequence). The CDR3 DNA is TGTGCCAGCAGCCAATCAGGGACTACGTACACAGATACGCAGTATTTT. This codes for CASSQSGTTYTDTQYF.

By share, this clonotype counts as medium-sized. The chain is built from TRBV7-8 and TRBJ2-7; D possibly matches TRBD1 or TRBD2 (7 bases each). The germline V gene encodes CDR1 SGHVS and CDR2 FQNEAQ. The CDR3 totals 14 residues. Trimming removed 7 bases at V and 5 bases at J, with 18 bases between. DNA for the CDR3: TGTGCCAGCAACCTCATGGGAGGGGGCGACGAGCAGTACTTC. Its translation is CASNLMGGGDEQYF.

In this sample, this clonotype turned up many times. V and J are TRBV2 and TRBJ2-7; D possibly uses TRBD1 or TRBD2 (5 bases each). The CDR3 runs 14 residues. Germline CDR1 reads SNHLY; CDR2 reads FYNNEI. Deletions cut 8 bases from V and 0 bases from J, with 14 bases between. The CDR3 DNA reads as TGTGCCAGCGACCGGGACGCTGGCTCCTACGAGCAGTACTTC. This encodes CASDRDAGSYEQYF.

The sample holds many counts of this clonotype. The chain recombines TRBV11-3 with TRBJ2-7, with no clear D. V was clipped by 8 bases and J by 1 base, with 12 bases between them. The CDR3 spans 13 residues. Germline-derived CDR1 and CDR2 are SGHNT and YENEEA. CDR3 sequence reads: CASGRTASYEQYF. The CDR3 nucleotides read TGTGCCAGCGGACGGACGGCTTCCTACGAGCAGTACTTC.

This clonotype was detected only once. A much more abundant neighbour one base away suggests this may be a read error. CDR3 loop: CASSLQSGLADTQYF. The CDR3, as DNA: TGTGCCAGCAGCCTTCAGTCGGGGTTGGCAGATACGCAGTATTTT. The V call is TRBV7-9, the J call TRBJ2-3, with TRBD2 as a possible D gene (5 bases). Per the germline V gene, CDR1 is SEHNR and CDR2 is FQNEAQ (reference sequence). V gave up 5 bases and J gave up 4 bases, with 16 bases separating them. The CDR3 contains 15 residues.

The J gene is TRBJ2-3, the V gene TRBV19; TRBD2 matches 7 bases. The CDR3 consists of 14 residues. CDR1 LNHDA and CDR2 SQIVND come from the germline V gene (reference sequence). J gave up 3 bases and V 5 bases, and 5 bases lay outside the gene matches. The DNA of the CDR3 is TGTGCCAGTAGTGGCGGGAGATTAACAGATACGCAGTATTTT. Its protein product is CASSGGRLTDTQYF.

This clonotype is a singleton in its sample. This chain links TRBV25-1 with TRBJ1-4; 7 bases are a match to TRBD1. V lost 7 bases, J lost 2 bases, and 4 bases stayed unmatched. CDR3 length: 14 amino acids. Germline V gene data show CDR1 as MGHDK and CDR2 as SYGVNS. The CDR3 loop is CASTLQGTNEKLFF. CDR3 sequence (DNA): TGTGCCAGCACGTTACAGGGGACTAATGAAAAACTGTTTTTT.

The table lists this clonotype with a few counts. The CDR3 region has the DNA TGCAGCGTCGAGCGGAGACCCACAGATACGCAGTATTTT. Translation: CSVERRPTDTQYF. The chain couples TRBV29-1 to TRBJ2-3; D perhaps matches TRBD2 (5 bases). The CDR3 sequence is 13 residues long. CDR1 SQVTM and CDR2 ANQGSEA come from the germline V gene. V was shortened by 6 bases and J by 2 bases, with 12 bases between the two germline ends.